Here is one T cell receptor beta chain with its context. Repertoires were generated with immunoSEQ multiplex PCR, while TCRdb's copy carries only in-frame clones and drops some. Found here are tens of thousands of clones, 80% to 90% of them singletons; the top ten hold roughly 40%. Sampling of blood occurred at baseline, cycle 4 day 1, and cycle 7 day 1. The CDR3 covers 14 residues. V was pared by 4 bases and J by 1 base, with 4 bases of the junction left unmatched. The V gene's germline CDR1 is SGDLS and CDR2 YYNGEE. The data were taken from a study of OX40 agonist ivuxolimab in advanced cancers. In the study overall: The study treated patients with ivuxolimab, an agonistic anti-OX40 (CD134) antibody. Patients treated during dose escalation were battling hepatocellular carcinoma, melanoma, renal cell or head and neck cancer. Participants, 65% to 85% male, averaged roughly 55 years of age, ranging from about 23 to 80.

The chain carries TRBV9 and TRBJ1-2, with 7 positions matching TRBD1. This receptor was taken from an adult with an advanced solid tumor such as melanoma, head and neck, liver or kidney cancer. Sequences were derived from CD4+ or CD8+ T cells sorted from blood, sampled in a trial of the OX40 agonist ivuxolimab. The CDR3 here is CASSPGGSNYGYTF. The CDR3 coding sequence is TGTGCCAGCAGCCCAGGGGGAAGTAACTATGGCTACACCTTC.